This TCR beta chain came from a study of blood T cell repertoires in COVID-19. The V and J ends lost 5 bases and 5 bases respectively, with 10 bases between them. CDR3 length: 13 residues. In the source study's methods: The authors estimated nucleated cell counts from reference gene primer amplification. TCRdb keeps only in-frame clones here, not all; method: immunoSEQ multiplex PCR. V and J calls plus clone size are reproduced from that table; the DNA served to infer D and trimming. The profile covers about 220,000 clones, with 70% to 90% appearing a single time and 2.9% taken by the ten largest. This TCR derives from a man aged 50-60 years who had recovered from COVID-19. The rearrangement uses TRBV12-3 or TRBV12-4 and TRBJ1-5; D remains ambiguous. What was sequenced was peripheral blood. CDR3 nucleotide sequence: TGTGCCAGCAGTCGGAGGTGGGATCAGCCCCAGCATTTT. Residues: CASSRRWDQPQHF.